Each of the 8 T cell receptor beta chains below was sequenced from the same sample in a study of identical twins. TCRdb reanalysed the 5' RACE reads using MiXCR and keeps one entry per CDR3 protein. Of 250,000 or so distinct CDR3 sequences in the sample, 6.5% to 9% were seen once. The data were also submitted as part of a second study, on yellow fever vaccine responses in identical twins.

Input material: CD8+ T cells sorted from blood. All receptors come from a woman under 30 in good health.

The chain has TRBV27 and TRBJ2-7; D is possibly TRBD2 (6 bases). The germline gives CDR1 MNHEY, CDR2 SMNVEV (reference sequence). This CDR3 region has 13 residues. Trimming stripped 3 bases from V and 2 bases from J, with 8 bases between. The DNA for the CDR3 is TGTGCCAGCAGTTTCGCTAGCGCCTACGAGCAGTACTTC. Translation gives CASSFASAYEQYF.

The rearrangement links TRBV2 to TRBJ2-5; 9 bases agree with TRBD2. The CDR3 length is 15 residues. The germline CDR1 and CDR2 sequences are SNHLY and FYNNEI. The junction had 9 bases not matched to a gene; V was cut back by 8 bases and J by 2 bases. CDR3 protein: CASLLAGDLQETQYF. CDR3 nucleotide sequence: TGTGCCAGCCTTTTAGCGGGAGACCTTCAAGAGACCCAGTACTTC.

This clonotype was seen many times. The CDR3 sequence is CSVLNKNTGELFF. In DNA, the CDR3 is TGCAGCGTTCTAAATAAGAACACCGGGGAGCTGTTTTTT. The chain is built from TRBV29-1 and TRBJ2-2; no definite D call. The V end was cut by 5 bases, the J end by 1 base, with 8 bases between. CDR3 length: 13 amino acids. Looked up from germline, CDR1 is SQVTM and CDR2 is ANQGSEA.

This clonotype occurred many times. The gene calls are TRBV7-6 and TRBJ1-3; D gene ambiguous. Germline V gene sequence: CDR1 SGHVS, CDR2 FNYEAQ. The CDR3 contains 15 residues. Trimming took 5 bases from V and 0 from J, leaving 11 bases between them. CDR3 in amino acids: CASSPGPGSGNTIYF. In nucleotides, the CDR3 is TGTGCCAGCAGCCCCGGCCCAGGCTCTGGAAACACCATATATTTT. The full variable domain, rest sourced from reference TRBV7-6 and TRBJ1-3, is GAGVSQSPRYKVTKRGQDVALRCDPISGHVSLYWYRQALGQGPEFLTYFNYEAQQDKSGLPNDRFSAERPEGSISTLTIQRTEQRDSAMYRCASSPGPGSGNTIYFGEGSWLTVV.

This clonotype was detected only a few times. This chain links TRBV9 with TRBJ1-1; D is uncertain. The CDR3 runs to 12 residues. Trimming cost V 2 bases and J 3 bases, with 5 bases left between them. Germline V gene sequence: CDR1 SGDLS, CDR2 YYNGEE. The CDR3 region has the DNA TGTGCCAGCAGCGTGGTCGACACTGAAGCTTTCTTT. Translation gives CASSVVDTEAFF.

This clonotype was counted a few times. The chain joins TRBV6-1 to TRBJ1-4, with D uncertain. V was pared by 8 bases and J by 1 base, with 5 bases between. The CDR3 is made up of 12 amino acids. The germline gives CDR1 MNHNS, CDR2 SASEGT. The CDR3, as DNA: TGTGCCAGCGAGGGAACTAATGAAAAACTGTTTTTT. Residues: CASEGTNEKLFF.

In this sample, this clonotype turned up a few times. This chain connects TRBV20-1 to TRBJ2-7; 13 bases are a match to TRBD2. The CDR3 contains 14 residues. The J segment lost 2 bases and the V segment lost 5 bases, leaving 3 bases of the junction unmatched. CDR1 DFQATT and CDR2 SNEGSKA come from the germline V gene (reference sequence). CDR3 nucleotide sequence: TGCAGTGCTGAGGGACTAGCGGGACCCTACGAGCAGTACTTC. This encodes CSAEGLAGPYEQYF.

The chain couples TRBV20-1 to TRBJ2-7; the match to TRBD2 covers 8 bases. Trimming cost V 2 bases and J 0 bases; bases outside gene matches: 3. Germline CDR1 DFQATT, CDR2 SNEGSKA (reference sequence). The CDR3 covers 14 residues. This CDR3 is CSARTSGGSYEQYF. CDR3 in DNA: TGCAGTGCTAGAACTAGCGGAGGCTCCTACGAGCAGTACTTC.